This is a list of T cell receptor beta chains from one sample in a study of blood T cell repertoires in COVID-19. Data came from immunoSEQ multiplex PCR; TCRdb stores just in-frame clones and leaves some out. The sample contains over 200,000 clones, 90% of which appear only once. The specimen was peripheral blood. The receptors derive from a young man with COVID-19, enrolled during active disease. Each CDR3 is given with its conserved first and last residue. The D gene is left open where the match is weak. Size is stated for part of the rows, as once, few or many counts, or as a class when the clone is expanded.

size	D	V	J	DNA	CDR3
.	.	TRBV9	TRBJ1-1	TGTGCCAGCAGCAAGACTGACAGAGGCACTGAAGCTTTCTTT	CASSKTDRGTEAFF
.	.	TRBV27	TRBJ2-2	TGTGCCAGCAGTTTATCTCCAGTTGCCGGGGAGCTGTTTTTT	CASSLSPVAGELFF
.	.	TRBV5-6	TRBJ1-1	TGTGCCAGCAGCGGGGTGGGGGGTATGAACACTGAAGCTTTCTTT	CASSGVGGMNTEAFF
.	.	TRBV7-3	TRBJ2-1	TGTGCCAGCAGCTTATGGTCCGGGGAAACCTACAATGAGCAGTTCTTC	CASSLWSGETYNEQFF
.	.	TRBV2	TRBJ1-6	TGTGCCAGCAGTGAAACACAGGCTCGCACCCTCCACTTT	CASSETQARTLHF
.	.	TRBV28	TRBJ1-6	TGTGCCAGCAGTTCCTGGAGGGGTAATTCACCCCTCCACTTT	CASSSWRGNSPLHF
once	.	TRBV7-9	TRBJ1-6	TGTGCCAGCAGCTTTAAGGGAAGCGGGGGACCTAATTCACCCCTCCACTTT	CASSFKGSGGPNSPLHF
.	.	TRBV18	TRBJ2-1	TGTGCCAGCTCCCCTAGCCGGGGCTCCTACAATGAGCAGTTCTTC	CASSPSRGSYNEQFF
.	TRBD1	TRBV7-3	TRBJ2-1	TGTGCCAGCAGCCTGACAGGGGGCAATGAGCAGTTCTTC	CASSLTGGNEQFF
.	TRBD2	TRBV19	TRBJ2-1	TGTGCCAGTAGCCGGACTAGCGGGGGTTACAATGAGCAGTTCTTC	CASSRTSGGYNEQFF
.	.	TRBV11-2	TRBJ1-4	TGTGCCAGCAGCTTACAGGGTTCTTTTAATGAAAAACTGTTTTTT	CASSLQGSFNEKLFF
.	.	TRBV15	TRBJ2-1	TGTGCCACCAGCTCTAATCGGGGTAGTTACAACAATGAGCAGTTCTTC	CATSSNRGSYNNEQFF
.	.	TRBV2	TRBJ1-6	TGTGCCAGCAGTCAGGAAAGCTCCTATAATTCACCCCTCCACTTT	CASSQESSYNSPLHF
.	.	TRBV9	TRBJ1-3	TGTGCCAGCAGCGAAAGCGGACAGGGAAACACCATATATTTT	CASSESGQGNTIYF
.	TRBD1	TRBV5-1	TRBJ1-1	TGCGCCAGCAGGCCCTCCGGGACAGGTGAAGCTTTCTTT	CASRPSGTGEAFF
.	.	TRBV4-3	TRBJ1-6	TGCGCCAGCAGCCAAGATCTACTGTCTACCTCCTATAATTCACCCCTCCACTTT	CASSQDLLSTSYNSPLHF
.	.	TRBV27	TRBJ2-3	TGTGCCAGCAGGAACGCAGGGGCTCACACAGATACGCAGTATTTT	CASRNAGAHTDTQYF
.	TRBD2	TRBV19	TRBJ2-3	TGTGCCAGTAGTATTAATCGGGGGGGCCCAGATACGCAGTATTTT	CASSINRGGPDTQYF